This is a list of T cell receptor beta chains from one sample in a study of blood T cell repertoires in COVID-19. Sequencing used immunoSEQ multiplex PCR; TCRdb keeps in-frame clones, though not all of them. The profile shows under 300,000 clones, roughly four fifths of them singletons. The specimen sequenced was peripheral blood. The source is a woman at least 80 years old with acute or convalescent COVID-19. The CDR3 runs from the conserved cysteine through the conserved F or W. A D gene is named only where the DNA matches it firmly. Some rows mark clone size as missing; the rest say once, few, many or name a class of expanded clone.

D	V	size	J	DNA	CDR3
.	TRBV7-9	.	TRBJ1-1	TGTGCCAGCAGCTGGACGGGGGTGTCTATTGAAGCTTTCTTT	CASSWTGVSIEAFF
TRBD1	TRBV30	.	TRBJ2-7	TGTGCCTGGGCCGGGACAGGGACGTATAGCGCCTACGAGCAGTACTTC	CAWAGTGTYSAYEQYF
TRBD2	TRBV5-1	.	TRBJ2-3	TGCGCCAGCAGCCTGGCGGGAGCAGATACGCAGTATTTT	CASSLAGADTQYF
.	TRBV20-1	.	TRBJ2-1	TGCAGTGCTAGTCGGGCGGGCAATGAGCAGTTCTTC	CSASRAGNEQFF
.	TRBV5-3	.	TRBJ2-5	TGTGCCAGAAGCTTGACGCCAAGGGGGGAGACCCAGTACTTC	CARSLTPRGETQYF
TRBD1	TRBV28	.	TRBJ1-4	TGTGCCAGCAGCAGGGACAGGCCTAATGAAAAACTGTTTTTT	CASSRDRPNEKLFF
TRBD1	TRBV7-3	.	TRBJ2-2	TGTGCCAGCAGCTTAATGGGACAGGGTCTCACCGGGGAGCTGTTTTTT	CASSLMGQGLTGELFF
TRBD1	TRBV7-8	.	TRBJ1-6	TGTGCCAGCAGCTTAGACACAGGGGTACATTCACCCCTCCACTTT	CASSLDTGVHSPLHF
TRBD1	TRBV28	.	TRBJ1-4	TGTGCCAGCAGTTTAATCTCGACAGGGGGATCTAATGAAAAACTGTTTTTT	CASSLISTGGSNEKLFF
.	TRBV5-4	few	TRBJ1-2	TGTGCCAGCAGCTTCGGGCAGGGGAACTATGGCTACACCTTC	CASSFGQGNYGYTF
TRBD1	TRBV29-1	few	TRBJ2-3	TGCAGCGTTGGACAGGGACCCCCAGATACGCAGTATTTT	CSVGQGPPDTQYF
.	TRBV29-1	few	TRBJ1-2	TGCAGCGTCCGGGACACTGCTGGCTATGGCTACACCTTC	CSVRDTAGYGYTF
.	TRBV5-8	once	TRBJ1-3	TGTGCCAGCAGCCTAAAGTACTCTGGAAACACCATATATTTT	CASSLKYSGNTIYF